Shown below are 15 T cell receptor beta chains from a single sample sequenced in a study of blood T cells in healthy people across ages. With a J-beta primer mix and a sample-barcoded 5' primer, a second PCR ran 7 to 11 cycles. TCRdb reprocessed the 5' RACE reads via MiXCR and lists one record per CDR3 protein. Found here are about a million distinct CDR3 sequences, roughly 51% of them singletons; the top ten hold about 20%. The sequenced material came from blood. The receptors originated from a woman in her fifties or sixties in good health.

This chain uses TRBV15 with TRBJ2-4, with D hard to call. Near its end, the DNA agrees better with TRBJ2-7, so the J call may be wrong. The CDR3 contains 13 residues. The germline V gene has CDR1 LNHNV and CDR2 YYDKDF (reference sequence). In DNA form, the CDR3 reads TGTGCCACCAGCAGAGTCTTTCCCTACGAGCAGTACTTC. As protein: CATSRVFPYEQYF.

This chain links TRBV20-1 with TRBJ2-3, with unresolved D. Between the trimmed V and J ends, which lost 6 bases and 6 bases, there was a span of 19 bases. CDR1 is DFQATT, CDR2 SNEGSKA, per germline (reference sequence). This CDR3 has 14 amino acids. CDR3 in amino acids: CSAPGPGFSDTQYF. The CDR3 coding sequence is TGCAGTGCACCGGGCCCTGGATTCTCGGATACGCAGTATTTT.

This clonotype was found once. This chain uses TRBV5-1 with TRBJ2-5; D might be TRBD1 or TRBD2, each matching 5 bases. Germline assignment: CDR1 SGHRS and CDR2 YFSETQ. The CDR3 consists of 13 residues. V was cut by 4 bases and J by 11 bases, with 18 bases left in between. The CDR3 reads CASSADGTGEQYF. For the CDR3, the DNA is TGCGCCAGCAGCGCGGACGGGACCGGGGAGCAGTACTTC.

This clonotype turned up a few times. The chain links TRBV12-3 or TRBV12-4 to TRBJ1-1; no reliable D call. Trimming took off 3 bases at V and 11 bases at J, with 10 bases between the two ends. The CDR3 is 11 amino acids. CDR3 nucleotides: TGTGCCAGCAGTTTGCTGGTTGACGCTTTCTTT. Translating gives CASSLLVDAFF.

This clonotype turned up a few times. V gene TRBV28 combines with J gene TRBJ1-2; 7 bases line up with TRBD1. Per germline, CDR1 MDHEN and CDR2 SYDVKM. CDR3 size: 13 residues. Trimming cost V 4 bases and J 3 bases; bases outside gene matches: 2. CDR3 protein: CASSYRGHYGYTF. CDR3 DNA: TGTGCCAGCAGTTACAGGGGTCACTATGGCTACACCTTC.

The chain links TRBV18 to TRBJ2-3, with a tentative D call TRBD1 (5 bases). CDR3 length: 14 amino acids. Deletions cut 4 bases from V and 5 bases from J, with 13 bases between. Germline V gives CDR1 KGHSH, CDR2 LQKENI. CDR3: CASSLAGRRDTQYF. The CDR3 region has the DNA TGTGCCAGCTCACTCGCAGGGCGGAGAGATACGCAGTATTTT.

The chain couples TRBV4-1 to TRBJ1-2, with TRBD1 matching 9 bases. The germline CDR1 and CDR2 sequences are MGHRA and YSYEKL. There are 14 residues in the CDR3. Trimming removed 3 bases from V and 6 bases from J; junction bases left unmatched: 5. Written as DNA, the CDR3 is TGCGCCAGCAGCCAGCCGACAGGGGGGGATGGCTACACCTTC. Encoded protein: CASSQPTGGDGYTF.

The sample holds many counts of this clonotype. CDR3 bases: TGTGCCAGCACCAGGGACGTTGTTGTGGATACGCAGTATTTT. This translates into CASTRDVVVDTQYF. This chain joins TRBV12-3 or TRBV12-4 and TRBJ2-3; either TRBD1 or TRBD2 may supply D (5 bases each). The germline V and J ends were trimmed by 7 bases and 6 bases, with 17 bases remaining between them. The length of the CDR3 is 14 residues.

This clonotype has only one observation. The gene calls are TRBV20-1 and TRBJ2-2; D unclear. The CDR3 totals 16 residues. Germline lookup yields CDR1 DFQATT and CDR2 SNEGSKA (reference sequence). V was shortened by 0 bases and J by 3 bases, with 14 bases between the two germline ends. The CDR3 region has the DNA TGCAGTGCTAGAGATATGGGTAGAGGAGACACCGGGGAGCTGTTTTTT. This translates into CSARDMGRGDTGELFF.

The chain carries TRBV28 and TRBJ2-6, with 8 bases identical to TRBD2. Germline loops: CDR1 MDHEN, CDR2 SYDVKM. This CDR3 contains 18 residues. Trimming removed 4 bases from V and 2 bases from J; junction bases left unmatched: 10. DNA for the CDR3: TGTGCCAGCAGTTCCTTCTCGACTAGCGCCCCTGGGGCCAACGTCCTGACTTTC. Translation gives CASSSFSTSAPGANVLTF.

This chain links TRBV29-1 with TRBJ1-2; no firm D call. CDR1 is SQVTM and CDR2 is ANQGSEA in the germline V gene. Between the trimmed V and J ends, which lost 3 bases and 6 bases, there was a span of 8 bases. The CDR3 has 11 amino acids. The CDR3 bases are TGCAGCGTTGACGGAGGGAATGGCTACACCTTC. The encoded protein is CSVDGGNGYTF.

The chain employs TRBV3-1 and TRBJ2-7; 8 nucleotides line up with TRBD2. With V trimmed by 4 bases and J by 2 bases, 13 bases remained unmatched. CDR3 size: 17 residues. Germline CDR1 LGHDT, CDR2 YNNKEL (reference sequence). The CDR3 loop reads CASSRFLVSGSAYEQYF. Here the CDR3 DNA reads TGTGCCAGCAGCCGATTCCTGGTGAGCGGGAGTGCCTACGAGCAGTACTTC.

V is TRBV24-1 and J is TRBJ2-7, with TRBD1 matching 8 bases. Germline values: CDR1 KGHDR, CDR2 SFDVKD. CDR3 length: 14 residues. The trim removed 4 bases at V and 3 bases at J, leaving 4 bases unmatched. For the CDR3, the DNA is TGTGCCACCAGTGACCCCGGGACAGGCTACGAGCAGTACTTC. The encoded protein is CATSDPGTGYEQYF.

This rearrangement joins TRBV6-1 to TRBJ2-3; weak D call: TRBD1 (5 bases). Germline V gene sequence: CDR1 MNHNS, CDR2 SASEGT. This CDR3 spans 18 amino acids. V lost 6 bases and J 0 bases, leaving 22 bases between the germline ends. The CDR3 protein is CASRGQGRKGLSTDTQYF. CDR3 DNA: TGTGCCAGCAGAGGACAAGGGCGAAAGGGCCTTAGCACAGATACGCAGTATTTT.

The table lists this clonotype with a few counts. The chain employs TRBV6-2 or TRBV6-3 and TRBJ2-7, with D possibly matching TRBD2 (5 bases). The CDR3 is 12 residues long. The V gene lost 6 bases and the J gene lost 2 bases, with 8 bases spanning the gap. Germline loops: CDR1 MNHEY, CDR2 SVGEGT. CDR3 loop: CASSDGAYEQYF. CDR3 DNA sequence: TGTGCCAGCAGCGACGGGGCCTACGAGCAGTACTTC.